The 22 T cell receptor beta chains below all came from one sample that was sequenced in a study of T-cell memory formation after mild COVID-19. TCRdb processed the 5' RACE reads anew with MiXCR; each CDR3 protein has one entry. In the table there are almost 350,000 distinct CDR3 sequences, 20% to 25% of which are singletons. Sequenced: PBMCs or a T cell subset sorted from them (not recorded which). These receptors were taken from a man aged 18 to 29 who had mild COVID-19 (a few samples of this study predate the infection). Cell type and time point are not known.

This clonotype occurred a few times. This chain links TRBV5-1 with TRBJ1-1, with TRBD1 matching 7 bases. With 6 bases clipped from V and 0 bases from J, the junction kept 8 bases outside the gene matches. Germline loops: CDR1 SGHRS, CDR2 YFSETQ. This CDR3 spans 15 amino acids. The CDR3 DNA is TGCGCCAGCACGCGACAGGGAGGTATGAACACTGAAGCTTTCTTT. As protein: CASTRQGGMNTEAFF.

The rearrangement joins TRBV4-2 to TRBJ2-4; D unresolved. Germline loops: CDR1 LGHNA, CDR2 YNFKEQ. CDR3 length equals 15 residues. V was cut by 1 base and J by 0 bases, with 7 bases left in between. The DNA for the CDR3 is TGTGCCAGCAGCCAAGCGACACTAGCCAAAAACATTCAGTACTTC. It yields the protein CASSQATLAKNIQYF.

Comments on this clonotype: Being one base from a much bigger clone, this may be a read error. The chain employs TRBV7-2 and TRBJ2-1; maybe TRBD2 (6 bases). The V end was cut by 5 bases, the J end by 12 bases, with 20 bases between. Germline assignment: CDR1 SGHTA and CDR2 FQGNSA. CDR3 length: 14 amino acids. The CDR3 sequence is CASSPSRGSISQFF. CDR3 DNA sequence: TGTGCCAGCAGCCCCAGCCGGGGGTCCATCTCGCAGTTCTTC.

J is TRBJ2-3 and V is TRBV5-1; TRBD2 matches at 9 bases. Germline-derived CDR1 and CDR2 are SGHRS and YFSETQ. The CDR3 runs 17 residues. Trimming removed 3 bases from V and 0 bases from J; junction bases left unmatched: 8. DNA of the CDR3: TGCGCCAGCAGCTCAGGGGGACTAGCCAGGAGCACAGATACGCAGTATTTT. It codes for CASSSGGLARSTDTQYF.

This clonotype was recorded a few times. This chain links TRBV6-5 with TRBJ2-7; no clear D. CDR1 and CDR2 (germline): MNHEY, SVGAGI. V was shortened by 0 bases and J by 6 bases, with 9 bases between the two germline ends. This CDR3 spans 13 amino acids. CDR3 in DNA: TGTGCCAGCAGTTACTCGATGGGTGGCGAGCAGTACGTC. It yields the protein CASSYSMGGEQYV.

This clonotype was observed at least ten times. The J gene is TRBJ2-1, the V gene TRBV20-1, with TRBD1 identical over 9 bases. Germline-derived CDR1 and CDR2 are DFQATT and SNEGSKA (reference sequence). The CDR3 is 12 amino acids. V shed 6 bases, J shed 8 bases, and the junction held 5 bases outside the gene matches. The CDR3 nucleotides read TGCAGTGCCCGACAGGGGGTGGATGAGCAGTTCTTC. Translated, it gives CSARQGVDEQFF.

This clonotype was found many times. The chain is built from TRBV7-2 and TRBJ2-4; 10 bases map to TRBD1. V lost 5 bases to trimming and J lost 0 bases; unmatched junction nucleotides: 4. Germline V gene sequence: CDR1 SGHTA, CDR2 FQGNSA. This CDR3 spans 16 amino acids. CDR3 protein: CASSLGTGVAKNIQYF. DNA for the CDR3: TGTGCCAGCAGCCTCGGGACAGGGGTAGCCAAAAACATTCAGTACTTC.

This clonotype has just a few counts. The gene calls are TRBV6-5 and TRBJ1-2; 7 bases match TRBD1. V gave up 6 bases and J gave up 4 bases; unmatched junction bases: 5. The germline V gene has CDR1 MNHEY and CDR2 SVGAGI. The CDR3 sequence is 13 residues long. The CDR3 coding sequence is TGTGCCAGCAGAGGACAGGCCCTCTATGGCTACACCTTC. It codes for CASRGQALYGYTF.

This clonotype was seen a few times. The chain combines TRBV7-2 with TRBJ2-3; no clear D gene. V lost 2 bases to trimming and J lost 5 bases, with 14 bases between them. Germline lookup yields CDR1 SGHTA and CDR2 FQGNSA. The CDR3 is 15 residues long. This chain's CDR3 is CASSLRSPPRDTQYF. The CDR3 DNA is TGTGCCAGCAGCTTACGGTCCCCCCCTCGAGATACGCAGTATTTT.

Only a few counts were recorded for this clonotype. The chain links TRBV20-1 to TRBJ2-1; 12 nucleotides agree with TRBD2. Germline CDR1 is DFQATT and CDR2 is SNEGSKA (reference sequence). The length of the CDR3 is 16 residues. The V and J ends lost 4 bases and 8 bases, in that order; junction bases with no gene match: 12. Here the CDR3 reads CSAITSGGYVMDEQFF. The CDR3 bases are TGCAGTGCTATTACTAGCGGGGGGTACGTTATGGATGAGCAGTTCTTC.

The sample holds a few counts of this clonotype. The genes are TRBV10-3 and TRBJ2-1; 7 bases are a match to TRBD1. This CDR3 has 14 amino acids. The germline V gene encodes CDR1 ENHRY and CDR2 SYGVKD. Trimming took 10 bases from V and 6 from J; bases not matched to a gene: 12. As DNA, the CDR3 is TGTGCCACATTGGAGACAGGGTCGGGCAATGAGCAGTTCTTC. This translates into CATLETGSGNEQFF.

This clonotype was recorded at least ten times. The CDR3 nucleotides read TGTGCCAGCAGTTTCCAGGGGGGGGAGACCCAGTACTTC. This translates into CASSFQGGETQYF. This chain connects TRBV12-3 or TRBV12-4 to TRBJ2-5, with D tentatively TRBD1 or TRBD2 (7 bases each). This CDR3 region has 13 residues. V dropped 3 bases and J dropped 5 bases, with 10 bases sitting between them.

This clonotype was observed a handful of times. The rearrangement joins TRBV18 to TRBJ2-1, with D possibly being TRBD1 or TRBD2 (6 bases each). V was clipped by 4 bases and J by 9 bases, with 22 bases between them. CDR3 length equals 16 residues. Germline CDR1 is KGHSH and CDR2 is LQKENI. CDR3 protein: CASSQPLGGRLSEQFF. The CDR3 DNA reads TGTGCCAGCTCACAGCCCCTAGGGGGGCGCCTGAGTGAGCAGTTCTTC.

The rearrangement uses TRBV7-9 and TRBJ2-7, with 12 nucleotides matching TRBD1. The V gene end was trimmed by 8 bases and the J gene end by 10 bases; junction bases not matched to a gene: 9. The CDR3 is 13 amino acids. In germline, CDR1 is SEHNR, CDR2 FQNEAQ (reference sequence). Written as DNA, the CDR3 is TGTGCCAGCTCCCCCGGGACAGGGGGCCACCAGTACGTC. It is translated as CASSPGTGGHQYV.

The table lists this clonotype with a few counts. This rearrangement joins TRBV4-2 to TRBJ1-5; a weak D match, TRBD1 (6 bases). This CDR3 comprises 16 residues. Trimming took 0 bases from V and 1 from J, leaving 10 bases between them. Germline-derived CDR1 and CDR2 are LGHNA and YNFKEQ. CDR3 DNA sequence: TGTGCCAGCAGCCAAGATGGGGGGCAGAGCAATCAGCCCCAGCATTTT. It yields the protein CASSQDGGQSNQPQHF.

This clonotype was counted only a few times. This rearrangement joins TRBV6-6 to TRBJ1-5; D not resolved. Germline CDR1 is MNHNY and CDR2 is SVGAGI (reference sequence). The V end lost 7 bases, the J end lost 4 bases, and 20 bases lay between the germline ends. CDR3 length: 16 residues. This CDR3 reads CASIKTVGQVNQPQHF. The CDR3 DNA follows: TGTGCCAGCATCAAAACGGTAGGGCAAGTAAATCAGCCCCAGCATTTT.

This clonotype occurred a few times. The chain is built from TRBV7-8 and TRBJ2-5, with D perhaps matching TRBD1 or TRBD2 (5 bases each). CDR1 is SGHVS, CDR2 FQNEAQ, per germline. This CDR3 is built from 14 residues. The V gene lost 8 bases and the J gene lost 0 bases, with 13 bases spanning the gap. The CDR3, as DNA: TGTGCCAGCCAGGACCTGGGGGACCAAGAGACCCAGTACTTC. Amino acid sequence: CASQDLGDQETQYF.

This clonotype came up many times. The V and J genes are TRBV2 and TRBJ2-5; D is undetermined. Looked up from germline, CDR1 is SNHLY and CDR2 is FYNNEI. Trimming cost V 3 bases and J 4 bases, with 9 bases left between them. This CDR3 has 13 amino acids. The DNA for the CDR3 is TGTGCCAGCAGTGATGTAGGCCGAGAGACCCAGTACTTC. It is translated as CASSDVGRETQYF.

This clonotype was seen only a few times. The chain employs TRBV28 and TRBJ2-7; D is possibly TRBD1 (6 bases). Germline CDR1 MDHEN, CDR2 SYDVKM. V shed 3 bases and J shed 3 bases, with 15 bases lying between them. CDR3 size: 15 residues. The CDR3 nucleotides are TGTGCCAGCAGTTTGCGCGGACAGCCCCTCTACGAGCAGTACGTC. Translation gives CASSLRGQPLYEQYV.

This clonotype showed up just a few times. The chain is built from TRBV5-1 and TRBJ2-5, with D perhaps matching TRBD2 (5 bases). Looked up from germline, CDR1 is SGHRS and CDR2 is YFSETQ. Trimming pared 4 bases from V and 5 bases from J, leaving 18 bases between. There are 15 residues in the CDR3. The CDR3 bases are TGCGCCAGCAGCCAGGATCCCGGGGAATGGGAGACCCAGTACTTC. Protein: CASSQDPGEWETQYF.

This clonotype has more than one count but fewer than ten. The rearrangement joins TRBV3-1 to TRBJ1-5; D is unresolved. This CDR3 has 14 residues. The V end lost 1 base, the J end lost 2 bases, and 6 bases lay between the germline ends. Germline CDR1 is LGHDT and CDR2 is YNNKEL (reference sequence). The CDR3 coding sequence is TGTGCCAGCAGCCAAGCCGGGGGCAATCAGCCCCAGCATTTT. Translated: CASSQAGGNQPQHF.

This clonotype was found a few times. The chain couples TRBV28 to TRBJ1-6; D remains ambiguous. Per germline, CDR1 MDHEN and CDR2 SYDVKM. The CDR3 loop spans 16 amino acids. Trimming removed 2 bases from V and 5 bases from J, with 13 bases in between. The CDR3 bases are TGTGCCAGCAGTTTAACGCAACCCCTAAATAATTCACCCCTCCACTTT. Amino acids: CASSLTQPLNNSPLHF. Based on the CDR3 plus reference TRBV28 and TRBJ1-6, the full variable domain is DVKVTQSSRYLVKRTGEKVFLECVQDMDHENMFWYRQDPGLGLRLIYFSYDVKMKEKGDIPEGYSVSREKKERFSLILESASTNQTSMYLCASSLTQPLNNSPLHFGNGTRLTVT.